This TCR beta chain was captured in a study of T cell responses to AZD1222 COVID-19 vaccine (dated by TCRdb to the early 2020s). Study-wide context: Because spike-specific TCR depth and breadth did not differ between the two schedules, AZD1222 recipients who got a second dose at roughly 4 weeks were pooled with those who got a second dose at roughly 12 weeks. Enrollment into the trials was organized by age into subgroups of 18-55, 56-69 and 70-plus years, and those subgroups contained approximately 160, 26 and 62 TCR-sequenced participants, respectively. A total of about 230 trial participants underwent TCR sequencing, of whom around 200 received two doses of AZD1222 and about 26 received two doses of the MenACWY control vaccine. Results and caveats for the whole study, not just this receptor: In the small 56-69-year group, the increase in depth fell short of significance, most likely because of low power. Spike-specific TCR breadth and depth rose significantly after two AZD1222 doses compared with day 0 and with MenACWY recipients. Conclusions about previously exposed vaccinees are limited, since just a handful of AZD1222 recipients were seropositive for SARS-CoV-2 at baseline. Epitopes outside the regions mutated in the B.1.351 and B.1.1.7 variants were reportedly recognized by nearly half of the unique spike-specific TCRs. Because no day 14 peak-response samples were available, the repertoires could be characterized only after the peak T cell response. Vaccine-associated CD4 TCRs spanned the whole spike protein, with dominant responses in regions 160-218 and 743-854. Most participants were white British and females outnumbered males, and the authors suggested that clonal diversity may have been underestimated.

Remarks on this clone: Its antigen specificity is not known. At one boundary the junction diverges from the germline segment, which might be a read error.

The CDR3 regions of human TCRbeta chains were analyzed by immunosequencing. The study's processing was this. TCRs in the repertoires were matched against a reference library of SARS-CoV-2-specific TCRs that had been generated with the MIRA antigen-specificity platform. Breadth was defined as the fraction of unique TCRs that were SARS-CoV-2-associated. Depth was defined as the fraction of total T cells that were SARS-CoV-2-associated. Each spike-specific TCR was assigned to its reactive spike region and to a CD4 or CD8 class using the MIRA data. Log10-transformed breadth and depth values were compared by one-way ANOVA with Sidak's multiple comparisons tests. In TCRdb, the immuneACCESS table is reduced to in-frame sequences with V and J assigned. These tables do not hold every clone; where another copy was compared, an unresolved V gene accounts for under half, and the others remain unexplained. Clone size and V and J calls were adopted from that table, with D and trimming inferred from the DNA. The sample has some 90,000 clones on record, 65% to 90% of them singletons. Around 8% of the sample goes to the ten largest clones.

This specimen's time point label, interpreted: baseline before first vaccination. Samples from vaccinated people were obtained from the UK trials COV001 and COV002, which included a single-blind randomized controlled phase 2/3 trial of AZD1222 (ChAdOx1 nCoV-19) in healthy adults. For TCRbeta chain sequencing, PBMC samples from trial participants were taken at day 0 and at day 28 after the second dose. Taken from the germline V gene, the CDR1 and CDR2 loops are MNHNS and SASEGT. The CDR3 goes from the cysteine to the phenylalanine over 16 residues. The entry retains the CDR3 DNA only, 48 bases that are in frame from base 1.

Sequenced here: peripheral blood, sampled on day 0 of AZD1222 vaccination. The chain uses TRBV6-1 and TRBJ1-2, and TRBD1 aligns with 9 junction nucleotides. This sequence originates from an adult in good health. The encoded CDR3 is CASSEGQGLANYGYTF. The base sequence is TGTGCCAGCAGCGAAGGACAGGGGCTTGCTAACTATGGCTACACCTTC.